The subject of this entry is one T cell receptor beta chain. Its antigen is as yet unknown. The CDR3 is 15 residues long. CDR1 ENHRY and CDR2 SYGVKD come from the germline V gene. Trimming at V came to 2 bases and at J to 5 bases, leaving 8 bases not matched to a gene. The data were taken from a study of CD8+CD57+ T cells in acquired aplastic anemia. Findings and caveats of the study: Overlapping CD8+ CDR3 repertoires of patients and controls contained roughly 27 shared sequences.

The study profiled TCR beta VDJ and CDR3 using genomic DNA as template. TCRdb reanalysed the reads using MiXCR and keeps one entry per CDR3 protein. The sample yields 68,000 or so distinct CDR3 sequences, around half seen once. This sequence originates from a human donor in good health, serving as a control. Sequencing input: sorted CD4+, CD8+, or CD8+CD57+ T cells (not recorded which) from PBMCs. V gene TRBV10-3 combines with J gene TRBJ2-5; TRBD1 agrees at 7 bases. The CDR3 DNA sequence: TGTGCCATCAGTGAGACGGGACAGTCATGGGAGACCCAGTACTTC. Amino acids: CAISETGQSWETQYF.